This entry concerns a single T cell receptor beta chain. Antigen unknown. With 60 Vbeta and 13 Jbeta primers, the PCR was carried out. TCRdb's copy holds only in-frame clones and misses some; the assay was immunoSEQ multiplex PCR. The sample lists tens of thousands of clones; roughly four fifths were seen once. These data belong to a study of cytomegalovirus exposure and HLA in healthy donors. Points from the study as a whole: What a later analysis showed was that several of the most significant clusters appeared linked to common viral pathogens.

The sample taken for sequencing was PBMCs. The TCR sequence derives from a woman aged 40-49 years in good health and CMV-seropositive.

CDR3 loop: CASSSTGVYQETQYF. CDR3 DNA sequence: TGTGCCAGCAGCTCGACAGGGGTTTACCAAGAGACCCAGTACTTC. The rearrangement uses TRBV5-6 and TRBJ2-5; 8 bases match TRBD1. The length of the CDR3 is 15 residues. The J segment lost 0 bases and the V segment lost 3 bases, leaving 4 bases of the junction unmatched. Germline V CDR1 and CDR2: SGHDT, YYEEEE.